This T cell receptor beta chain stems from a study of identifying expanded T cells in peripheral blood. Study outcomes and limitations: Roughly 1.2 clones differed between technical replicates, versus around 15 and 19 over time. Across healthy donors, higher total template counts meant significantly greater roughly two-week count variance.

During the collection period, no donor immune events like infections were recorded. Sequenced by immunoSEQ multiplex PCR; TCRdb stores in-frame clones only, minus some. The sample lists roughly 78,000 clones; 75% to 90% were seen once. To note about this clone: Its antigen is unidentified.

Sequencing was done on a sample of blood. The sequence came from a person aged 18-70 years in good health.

CDR3 amino acids: CASSYRGYYGYTF. CDR3 coding DNA: TGTGCCAGCAGTTATAGGGGGTACTATGGCTACACCTTC. V is TRBV6-5 and J is TRBJ1-2, with D perhaps TRBD1 (6 bases). The V end lost 3 bases, the J end lost 3 bases, and 8 bases lay between the germline ends. CDR3 size: 13 residues. The germline V gene encodes CDR1 MNHEY and CDR2 SVGAGI.